The present entry profiles one T cell receptor beta chain with its context. This specimen comes from a study of beta chain features in type 1 diabetes. Reverse transcribing all isolated RNA meant expressed TCRB transcripts were sequenced. The repertoire was sequenced with immunoSEQ multiplex PCR; TCRdb's copy has only in-frame clones and lacks some. Among 250,000 to 400,000 clones listed, approximately 15% were seen once. The length of the CDR3 is 18 residues. V shed 2 bases and J 3 bases; nucleotides not matched to a gene: 12. Per germline, CDR1 SGHDT and CDR2 YYEEEE. Sequenced: central memory CD4+ T cells from blood. The origin of this receptor is a man aged 25 to 45 in good health. This rearrangement joins TRBV5-6 to TRBJ2-3; TRBD2 matches 10 bases. CDR3 sequence: CASSLFSGGITWTDTQYF. DNA for the CDR3: TGTGCCAGCAGCTTATTTAGCGGGGGGATTACGTGGACAGATACGCAGTATTTT.